Detailed here is one TCR beta chain. Its antigen remains unidentified. These data are taken from a study of naive and memory T cell subsets. The beta constant-region primer was an equimolar mix of two oligonucleotides covering TRBC1 and TRBC2. Nested alpha and beta constant-region primers with the SP2 primer drove four PCR rounds on ligated cDNA. TCRdb independently ran MiXCR on the UMI-ligation and nested PCR reads; one entry per CDR3 protein. The table has about 150,000 distinct CDR3 sequences, over 20% seen once; the top ten hold less than 0.13%. Study-level findings and limits: Over 95% of naive TCR sequences appeared only once after error correction, unlike memory subsets. Activation and differentiation may alter RNA-based TCR counts. Especially in CD8 cells, naive repertoires contained a few larger clonotypes, possibly CD45RA-re-expressing memory cells.

The CDR3 contains 12 residues. V lost 6 bases to trimming and J lost 4 bases, with 12 bases between them. CDR1 and CDR2 from the germline V gene are DFQATT and SNEGSKA (reference sequence). Material: naive CD4+ T cells from blood. The clonotype was recovered from a human donor in good health. The rearrangement uses TRBV20-1 and TRBJ2-5; a weak D match, TRBD2 (6 bases). CDR3 region: CSATRDSETQYF. The CDR3 DNA follows: TGCAGTGCAACTCGGGACTCAGAGACCCAGTACTTC.